This T cell receptor (beta chain) was sequenced for a study of shared clonotypes between healthy human individuals. Study-wide findings and caveats: Donor clonotype sharing was expected to depend on sequencing depth.

Germline CDR1 and CDR2: WSHSY and SAAADI. The CDR3 extends over 17 amino acids. V was pared by 1 base and J by 5 bases, with 11 bases of the junction left unmatched. This table comes from immunoSEQ multiplex PCR, and its TCRdb copy is limited to in-frame clones, with some not included. The sample has 2 million to 2.5 million clones; 85% to 95% are singletons. Positively selected for CCR7, the CD45RO-negative cells used as naive CD8 cells excluded terminally differentiated effector memory CD45RA+ cells. As regards this clone: The target antigen is unknown.

Source material: naive CD8+ T cells sorted from blood. The chain carries TRBV10-2 and TRBJ2-7, with 10 bases matching TRBD1. The receptor's source is a man aged 18-30 years in good health. CDR3 nucleotides: TGCGCCAGCAGTGAGTGGGGGGGGACAGGGGCGTCCCACGAGCAGTACTTC. Translated: CASSEWGGTGASHEQYF.